One sample yielded the 21 T cell receptor beta chains listed below, sequenced in a study of cytomegalovirus exposure and HLA in healthy donors. The PCR made use of 60 Vbeta and 13 Jbeta primers. Sequencing used immunoSEQ multiplex PCR; TCRdb keeps in-frame clones, though not all of them. The sample carries 110,000 to 150,000 clones, roughly four fifths recorded once. Sequencing was performed on PBMCs. The source is a young man in good health and CMV-seropositive.

This clone occurred a few times. CDR3: CASSGVNEQYF. As DNA, the CDR3 is TGTGCCAGCAGTGGAGTCAACGAGCAGTACTTC. The chain joins TRBV6-5 to TRBJ2-7; D uncertain. The ends were cut back, 5 bases at V and 5 bases at J, with 7 bases in the middle. The CDR3 is 11 amino acids. Germline-derived CDR1 and CDR2 are MNHEY and SVGAGI.

The rearrangement joins TRBV28 to TRBJ2-3; perhaps TRBD2 as D (5 bases). The CDR3 extends over 11 amino acids. The germline gives CDR1 MDHEN, CDR2 SYDVKM. The ends were cut back, 10 bases at V and 8 bases at J, with 13 bases in the middle. CDR3 DNA sequence: TGTGCCATGGAGGACCACGGTACGCAGTATTTT. Translation gives CAMEDHGTQYF. The variable domain in full, completed from reference TRBV28 and TRBJ2-3, reads DVKVTQSSRYLVKRTGEKVFLECVQDMDHENMFWYRQDPGLGLRLIYFSYDVKMKEKGDIPEGYSVSREKKERFSLILESASTNQTSMYLCAMEDHGTQYFGPGTRLTVL.

The chain links TRBV28 to TRBJ1-1; 8 bases agree with TRBD1. V dropped 3 bases and J dropped 0; count of bases not matched to a gene: 6. This CDR3 contains 16 residues. From germline, CDR1 is MDHEN and CDR2 SYDVKM. CDR3 nucleotide sequence: TGTGCCAGCAGTTTTAGGGACAGGTCAATGAACACTGAAGCTTTCTTT. The encoded protein is CASSFRDRSMNTEAFF.

A note on this clone: Other DNA sequences in the same sample also yield this CDR3. The chain uses TRBV9 and TRBJ2-1; TRBD2 matches at 14 bases. Per germline, CDR1 SGDLS and CDR2 YYNGEE. With 0 bases clipped from V and 7 bases from J, the junction kept 3 bases outside the gene matches. The CDR3 runs to 16 residues. The CDR3 DNA follows: TGTGCCAGCAGCGTAGGGGGACTAGCGGGAGTAAATGAGCAGTTCTTC. Translation: CASSVGGLAGVNEQFF.

CDR3 amino acids: CASSFAGPLLEQYF. The CDR3 DNA is TGTGCCAGCAGTTTTGCGGGCCCTCTATTGGAGCAGTACTTC. The genes are TRBV27 and TRBJ2-7; TRBD2 might be the D (5 bases). The length of the CDR3 is 14 residues. CDR1 and CDR2 (germline): MNHEY, SMNVEV (reference sequence). Trimming took off 3 bases at V and 7 bases at J, with 16 bases between the two ends.

V gene TRBV28 combines with J gene TRBJ2-7, with 7 positions matching TRBD2. The CDR3 has 15 amino acids. The junction had 7 bases not matched to a gene; V was cut back by 5 bases and J by 0 bases. Germline V gene lookup returns CDR1 MDHEN and CDR2 SYDVKM. The CDR3 sequence is CASSTVAGRSYEQYF. The CDR3, as DNA: TGTGCCAGCAGTACCGTAGCGGGCCGCTCCTACGAGCAGTACTTC.

This sequence joins TRBV19 and TRBJ2-1, with D possibly matching TRBD2 (7 bases). CDR3 length: 17 residues. Trimming cost V 3 bases and J 0 bases, with 15 bases left between them. From germline, CDR1 is LNHDA and CDR2 SQIVND (reference sequence). The CDR3 DNA is TGTGCCAGTAGTATGGGGGGGGGCACAAGCTCCTACAATGAGCAGTTCTTC. As protein: CASSMGGGTSSYNEQFF.

V usage is TRBV5-4 and J usage is TRBJ1-1; no clear D. There are 12 residues in the CDR3. The germline CDR1 and CDR2 sequences are SGHNT and YYREEE (reference sequence). The V end lost 1 base, the J end lost 4 bases, and 5 bases lay between the germline ends. The CDR3 loop reads CASSLSTTEAFF. Written as DNA, the CDR3 is TGTGCCAGCAGCTTGTCTACCACTGAAGCTTTCTTT.

This clone has just a few counts. The chain is built from TRBV27 and TRBJ1-5; D is ambiguous. The CDR3 spans 15 residues. Trimming removed 5 bases from V and 1 base from J, with 12 bases in between. The germline V gene encodes CDR1 MNHEY and CDR2 SMNVEV (reference sequence). The CDR3 here is CASSPAIESNQPQHF. CDR3 nucleotides: TGTGCCAGCAGTCCCGCCATAGAGAGCAATCAGCCCCAGCATTTT.

Points on this clone: Other DNA sequences in the same sample also yield this CDR3. The chain links TRBV2 to TRBJ2-2; TRBD2 matches at 7 bases. The CDR3 loop spans 15 amino acids. Germline CDR1 is SNHLY and CDR2 is FYNNEI. V gave up 7 bases and J gave up 0 bases; unmatched junction bases: 5. CDR3 amino acids: CASKGGRPNTGELFF. Here the CDR3 DNA reads TGTGCCAGCAAAGGCGGGAGACCGAACACCGGGGAGCTGTTTTTT.

The gene calls are TRBV5-6 and TRBJ2-2; 8 nucleotides line up with TRBD1. The germline CDR1 and CDR2 sequences are SGHDT and YYEEEE. V was pared by 1 base and J by 0 bases, with 5 bases of the junction left unmatched. The CDR3 consists of 17 residues. The CDR3: CASSLRRTGSNTGELFF. The CDR3 coding sequence is TGTGCCAGCAGCTTGAGGAGGACAGGGTCGAACACCGGGGAGCTGTTTTTT.

This sequence joins TRBV21-1 and TRBJ2-1; TRBD2 was called by the table and not checked on the DNA. TRBV21-1 is annotated as a pseudogene. The CDR3 loop spans 15 amino acids. The CDR3 loop reads CASSKVGGSYNEQFF. The DNA for the CDR3 is TGTGCCAGCAGCAAAGTAGGCGGGAGCTACAATGAGCAGTTCTTC.

The chain uses TRBV30 and TRBJ2-6; the D is unclear. This CDR3 is 15 amino acids long. Germline CDR1 and CDR2: GTSNPN and SVGIG (reference sequence). V was cut by 4 bases and J by 0 bases, with 10 bases left in between. As DNA, the CDR3 is TGTGCCTGGACAGGATCGTTCTCTGGGGCCAACGTCCTGACTTTC. Its protein is CAWTGSFSGANVLTF.

For this clone: The junction and the germline gene differ at one end; a read error may be behind it. The chain employs TRBV7-9 and TRBJ1-5; TRBD1 might be the D (6 bases). Germline V gives CDR1 SEHNR, CDR2 FQNEAQ (reference sequence). The CDR3 totals 13 residues. CDR3 coding DNA: TGTTCCAGCAGCTCCTACAGGGAGCAGCCCCAGCATTTT. Amino acid sequence: CSSSSYREQPQHF.

The CDR3 coding sequence is TGTGCCAGCAGCGTAGGGCTAGCGGGAGCCCTGGGGACAGATACGCAGTATTTT. Protein: CASSVGLAGALGTDTQYF. V usage is TRBV9 and J usage is TRBJ2-3; 10 bases map to TRBD2. The germline CDR1 and CDR2 sequences are SGDLS and YYNGEE. V shed 0 bases and J 3 bases; nucleotides not matched to a gene: 10. The CDR3 covers 18 residues.

This chain uses TRBV6-5 with TRBJ2-2, with 11 positions matching TRBD1. CDR1 and CDR2 from the germline V gene are MNHEY and SVGAGI. The V and J ends lost 5 bases and 4 bases, in that order; junction bases with no gene match: 3. The CDR3 is 15 residues long. The CDR3 sequence: CASSADRGRTGELFF. In DNA, the CDR3 is TGTGCCAGCAGTGCGGACAGGGGGCGCACCGGGGAGCTGTTTTTT.

J is TRBJ2-7 and V is TRBV28; D gene uncertain. This CDR3 contains 15 residues. Between the trimmed V and J ends, which lost 5 bases and 3 bases, there was a span of 17 bases. Germline V CDR1 and CDR2: MDHEN, SYDVKM. CDR3 DNA: TGTGCCAGCAGTCCGAGAACGGAGAGTCACTACGAGCAGTACTTC. Translation: CASSPRTESHYEQYF.

The chain links TRBV6-1 to TRBJ2-3, with TRBD2 matching 7 bases. The CDR3 runs 16 residues. CDR1 is MNHNS, CDR2 SASEGT, per germline. With V trimmed by 2 bases and J by 4 bases, 9 bases remained unmatched. CDR3 sequence: CASSEKAGVGADTQYF. In nucleotides, the CDR3 is TGTGCCAGCAGTGAAAAGGCGGGAGTTGGGGCAGATACGCAGTATTTT.

The chain couples TRBV6-5 to TRBJ2-7; no clear D gene. The CDR3 has 14 amino acids. In germline, CDR1 is MNHEY, CDR2 SVGAGI. V was shortened by 5 bases and J by 0 bases, with 11 bases between the two germline ends. For the CDR3, the DNA is TGTGCCAGCAGTCCAGACTCCAGCTCCTACGAGCAGTACTTC. It is translated as CASSPDSSSYEQYF.

This chain links TRBV7-8 with TRBJ2-5; no clear D. CDR3 length: 15 amino acids. Germline CDR1 reads SGHVS; CDR2 reads FQNEAQ. Trimming stripped 5 bases from V and 2 bases from J, with 15 bases between. This CDR3 reads CASSRRGTDQETQYF. CDR3 bases: TGTGCCAGCAGCCGACGAGGAACTGATCAAGAGACCCAGTACTTC.

Note on this clone: Germline and junction disagree at one end, which may indicate a read error. The genes are TRBV30 and TRBJ1-2; 8 nucleotides align to TRBD1. The CDR3 runs 12 residues. The V gene's germline CDR1 is GTSNPN and CDR2 SVGIG (reference sequence). The CDR3 region is CAWSPTGGMELF. The CDR3 DNA sequence: TGTGCCTGGAGTCCCACAGGGGGGATGGAACTCTTC.